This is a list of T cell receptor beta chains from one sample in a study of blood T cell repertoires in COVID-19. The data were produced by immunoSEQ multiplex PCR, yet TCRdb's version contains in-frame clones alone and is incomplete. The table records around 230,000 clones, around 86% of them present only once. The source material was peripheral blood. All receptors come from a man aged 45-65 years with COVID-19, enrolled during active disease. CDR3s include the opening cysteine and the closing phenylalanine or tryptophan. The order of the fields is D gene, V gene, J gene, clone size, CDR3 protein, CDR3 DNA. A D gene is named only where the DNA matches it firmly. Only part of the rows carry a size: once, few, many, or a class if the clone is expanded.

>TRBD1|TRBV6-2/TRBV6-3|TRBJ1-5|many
CASSSDRGGQPQHF
TGTGCCAGCAGCTCCGACAGGGGAGGTCAGCCCCAGCATTTT
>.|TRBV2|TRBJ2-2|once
CASSEARSWDTGELFF
TGTGCCAGCAGTGAAGCGAGGTCCTGGGACACCGGGGAGCTGTTTTTT
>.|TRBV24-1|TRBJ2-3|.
CATSDLGGPDTQYF
TGTGCCACCAGTGATTTGGGGGGCCCAGATACGCAGTATTTT
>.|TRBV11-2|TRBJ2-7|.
CASSLGVGDPAYEQYF
TGTGCCAGCAGCTTAGGGGTAGGGGATCCGGCCTACGAGCAGTACTTC
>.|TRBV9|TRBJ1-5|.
CASSGSWGGQPQHF
TGTGCCAGCAGCGGGTCTTGGGGAGGACAGCCCCAGCATTTT
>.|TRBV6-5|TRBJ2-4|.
CASSYGTLAKNIQYF
TGTGCCAGCAGTTACGGCACGCTAGCCAAAAACATTCAGTACTTC
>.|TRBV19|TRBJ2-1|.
CASSMGQGRVEQFF
TGTGCCAGTAGTATGGGCCAGGGCCGGGTTGAGCAGTTCTTC
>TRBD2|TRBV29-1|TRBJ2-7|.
CSVGGRAGEQYF
TGCAGCGTGGGCGGGAGGGCAGGGGAGCAGTACTTC
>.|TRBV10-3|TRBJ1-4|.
CAISDPTGPNEKLFF
TGTGCCATCAGTGACCCGACAGGTCCGAATGAAAAACTGTTTTTT
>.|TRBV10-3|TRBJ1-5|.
CAAGGTSNQPQHF
TGTGCCGCGGGGGGCACCAGCAATCAGCCCCAGCATTTT
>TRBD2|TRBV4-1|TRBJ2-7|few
CASSQVSGSGYEQYF
TGCGCCAGCAGCCAAGTGAGCGGGAGTGGGTACGAGCAGTACTTC
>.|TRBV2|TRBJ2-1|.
CASSEQGLNYNEQFF
TGTGCCAGCAGTGAACAGGGCCTCAACTACAATGAGCAGTTCTTC
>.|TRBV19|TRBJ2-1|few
CASSPQRAHNEQFF
TGTGCCAGTAGTCCCCAGCGGGCCCACAATGAGCAGTTCTTC
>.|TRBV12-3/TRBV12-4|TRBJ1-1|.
CASSPRANTEAFF
TGTGCCAGCAGTCCCAGGGCGAACACTGAAGCTTTCTTT
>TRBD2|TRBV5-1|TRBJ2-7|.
CASSLGGGPYEQYF
TGCGCCAGCAGCTTGGGGGGAGGGCCGTACGAGCAGTACTTC
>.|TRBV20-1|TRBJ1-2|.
CSARSGSGYTF
TGCAGTGCTCGGTCCGGTTCTGGCTACACCTTC
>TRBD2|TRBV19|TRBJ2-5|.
CASSLIAGVEETQYF
TGTGCCAGTAGCCTCATAGCGGGAGTCGAGGAGACCCAGTACTTC
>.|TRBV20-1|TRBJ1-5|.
CSASATPGPQHF
TGCAGTGCTAGTGCCACTCCGGGGCCCCAGCATTTT
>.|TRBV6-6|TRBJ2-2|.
CASSPGAVIISGELFF
TGTGCCAGCAGCCCCGGAGCCGTTATAATTTCCGGGGAGCTGTTTTTT
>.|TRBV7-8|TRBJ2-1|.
CALEGISSYNEQFF
TGTGCCCTGGAGGGAATCAGCTCCTACAATGAGCAGTTCTTC
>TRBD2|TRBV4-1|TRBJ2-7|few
CASSPEGPGTRPYEQYF
TGCGCCAGCAGCCCAGAAGGCCCCGGGACTAGGCCCTACGAGCAGTACTTC
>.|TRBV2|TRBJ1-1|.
CASDTGITRDTEAFF
TGTGCCAGCGACACCGGGATTACACGGGACACTGAAGCTTTCTTT
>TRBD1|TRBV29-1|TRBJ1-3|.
CSGQGASGNTIYF
TGCAGCGGCCAGGGGGCCTCTGGAAACACCATATATTTT
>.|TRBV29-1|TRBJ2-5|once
CSVASVTVSRWETQYF
TGCAGCGTAGCCTCCGTGACAGTGTCGAGGTGGGAGACCCAGTACTTC
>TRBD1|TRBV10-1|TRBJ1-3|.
CASSEGTDKRGNTIYF
TGCGCCAGCAGTGAAGGGACAGACAAGAGGGGAAACACCATATATTTT
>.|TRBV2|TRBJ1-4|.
CASSENRVRTNEKLFF
TGTGCCAGCAGTGAGAACAGGGTCAGAACTAATGAAAAACTGTTTTTT
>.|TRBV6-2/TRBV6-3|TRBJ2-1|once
CASSYEGGNSFF
TGTGCCAGCAGTTACGAAGGAGGGAATTCGTTCTTC
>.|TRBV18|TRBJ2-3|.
CASSPVSGISTDTQYF
TGTGCCAGCTCACCAGTTTCGGGGATTAGCACAGATACGCAGTATTTT
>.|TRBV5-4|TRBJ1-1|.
CASSLEGDAENTEAFF
TGTGCCAGCAGCTTAGAGGGGGACGCGGAGAACACTGAAGCTTTCTTT
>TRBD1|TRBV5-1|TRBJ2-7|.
CASSSGWGTGGGEQYF
TGCGCCAGCAGCTCAGGATGGGGGACAGGGGGAGGCGAGCAGTACTTC
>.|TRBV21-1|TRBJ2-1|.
CASSKSDREPKNEQFF
TGTGCCAGCAGCAAATCTGACAGGGAACCAAAGAATGAGCAGTTCTTC
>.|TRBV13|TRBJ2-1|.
CASSSPSSYNEQFF
TGTGCCAGCAGCTCCCCTAGCTCCTACAATGAGCAGTTCTTC
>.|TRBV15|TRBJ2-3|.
CATSRATSGGSTDTQYF
TGTGCCACCAGCAGAGCCACTAGTGGCGGCAGCACAGATACGCAGTATTTT
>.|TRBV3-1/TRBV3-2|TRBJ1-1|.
CASSRGLNTEAFF
TGTGCCAGCAGCCGCGGGTTGAACACTGAAGCTTTCTTT
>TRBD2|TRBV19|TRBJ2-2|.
CATKRGENTGELFF
TGTGCCACCAAGCGGGGGGAAAACACCGGGGAGCTGTTTTTT
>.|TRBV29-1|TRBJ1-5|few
CSVDLGGDQPQHF
TGCAGCGTTGACCTGGGGGGGGATCAGCCCCAGCATTTT
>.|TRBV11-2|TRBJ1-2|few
CASSGGSYGYTF
TGTGCCAGCAGCGGAGGCAGCTATGGCTACACCTTC
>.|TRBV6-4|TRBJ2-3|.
CASSEPNTDTQYF
TGTGCCAGCAGTGAGCCTAACACAGATACGCAGTATTTT
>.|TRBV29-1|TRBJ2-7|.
CSVTLGRHEQYF
TGCAGCGTTACCCTTGGGAGGCACGAGCAGTACTTC
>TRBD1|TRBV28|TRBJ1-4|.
CASSDRQGGEKLFF
TGTGCCAGCAGCGATCGACAGGGTGGTGAAAAACTGTTTTTT
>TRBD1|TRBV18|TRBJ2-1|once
CASSLEAGDRGNNEQFF
TGTGCCAGCTCACTCGAGGCGGGGGACAGGGGTAACAATGAGCAGTTCTTC
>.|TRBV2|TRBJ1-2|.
CASTRADYGYTF
TGTGCCAGCACCAGGGCGGACTATGGCTACACCTTC
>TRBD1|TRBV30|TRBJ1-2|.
CAWTRGQVNYGYTF
TGTGCCTGGACTAGGGGACAGGTTAACTATGGCTACACCTTC
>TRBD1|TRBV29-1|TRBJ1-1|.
CSANRGFGTEAFF
TGCAGCGCTAACAGGGGCTTTGGAACTGAAGCTTTCTTT
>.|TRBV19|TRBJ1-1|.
CASILQGRAPEAFF
TGTGCCAGTATTCTACAGGGCCGAGCCCCTGAAGCTTTCTTT
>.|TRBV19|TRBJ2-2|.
CASSIVDTANTGELFF
TGTGCCAGTAGTATAGTTGACACCGCGAACACCGGGGAGCTGTTTTTT